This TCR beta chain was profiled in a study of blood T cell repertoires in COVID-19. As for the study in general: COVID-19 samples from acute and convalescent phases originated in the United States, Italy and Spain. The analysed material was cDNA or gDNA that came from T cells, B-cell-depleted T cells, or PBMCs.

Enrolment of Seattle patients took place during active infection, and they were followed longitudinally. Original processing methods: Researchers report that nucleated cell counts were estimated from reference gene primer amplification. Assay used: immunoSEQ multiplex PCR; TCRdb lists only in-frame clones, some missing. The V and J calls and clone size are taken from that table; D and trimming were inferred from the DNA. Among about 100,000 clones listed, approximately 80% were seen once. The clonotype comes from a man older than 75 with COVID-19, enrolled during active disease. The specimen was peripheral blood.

This CDR3 is CASSSRGGPNSPLHF. The CDR3 coding sequence is TGTGCCAGTAGTTCGCGAGGGGGACCAAATTCACCCCTCCACTTT. J is TRBJ1-6 and V is TRBV19; tentative D call: TRBD1 (6 bases). Germline V gene sequence: CDR1 LNHDA, CDR2 SQIVND (reference sequence). The CDR3 has 15 residues. V was shortened by 5 bases and J by 7 bases, with 15 bases between the two germline ends.